The next 2 T cell receptor beta chains were all read from a single sample in a study of shared clonotypes between healthy human individuals. The protocol was immunoSEQ multiplex PCR, while the TCRdb copy is restricted to in-frame clones and leaves out a portion. This table holds 2.5 million or so clones, 90% to 95% found once. Sequenced input: naive CD4+ T cells sorted from blood. The subset was: CD45RA+ positively selected. The receptors stem from a man aged 18 to 29 in good health.

The chain carries TRBV6-1 and TRBJ1-6; perhaps TRBD1 as D (5 bases). Germline values: CDR1 MNHNS, CDR2 SASEGT. V lost 2 bases to trimming and J lost 12 bases, with 14 bases between them. The CDR3 extends over 14 amino acids. CDR3 bases: TGTGCCAGCAGTGAATTGCAGGGAGGATTACCCCTCCACTTT. Its translation: CASSELQGGLPLHF.

A few counts support this clone. The chain has TRBV9 and TRBJ1-1; TRBD1 matches at 7 bases. The CDR3 is made up of 14 amino acids. J lost 1 base, V lost 5 bases, and 5 bases had no gene match. Germline V lookup: CDR1 SGDLS, CDR2 YYNGEE. This CDR3 is CASSGGQENTEAFF. The CDR3 region has the DNA TGTGCCAGCAGTGGAGGACAGGAGAACACTGAAGCTTTCTTT.